Below, 27 T cell receptor beta chains from the same sample are listed, as sequenced in a study of identical twins. TCRdb ran MiXCR on the 5' RACE reads and lists one entry per CDR3 protein. The sample holds 450,000 or so distinct CDR3 sequences, over 12% seen once. The same sample was also studied in work on yellow fever vaccine responses in identical twins.

Material for sequencing was CD4+ T cells sorted from blood. The receptors derive from a woman under 30 in good health.

For this clonotype: A much larger clone differs by one base, so this may be a read error. The CDR3 does not end in the conserved phenylalanine or tryptophan, so this is likely a read error. The chain has TRBV10-3 and TRBJ2-7; D is perhaps TRBD1 (6 bases). Germline CDR1 and CDR2: ENHRY and SYGVKD. The V end lost 6 bases, the J end lost 2 bases, and 14 bases lay between the germline ends. This CDR3 region has 14 residues. The chain's CDR3 is CAIRDSSRAYEQYS. CDR3 sequence (DNA): TGTGCCATCAGGGACAGTTCCCGCGCCTACGAGCAGTACTCC.

The rearrangement uses TRBV7-2 and TRBJ2-7, with a tentative D call TRBD2 (6 bases). The CDR3 consists of 16 residues. Trimming stripped 4 bases from V and 5 bases from J, with 21 bases between. The germline gives CDR1 SGHTA, CDR2 FQGNSA. CDR3 residues: CASSSRGFQGGDEQYF. Written as DNA, the CDR3 is TGTGCCAGCAGCTCACGGGGCTTTCAAGGAGGGGACGAGCAGTACTTC.

This clonotype was observed a few times. V usage is TRBV3-1 and J usage is TRBJ2-2; 9 positions match TRBD1. Germline CDR1 and CDR2: LGHDT and YNNKEL (reference sequence). The CDR3 consists of 16 residues. J was trimmed by 3 bases and V by 0 bases; bases with no gene match: 2. The CDR3 nucleotides are TGTGCCAGCAGCCAAGATCGGACAGGGGACACCGGGGAGCTGTTTTTT. It is translated as CASSQDRTGDTGELFF.

The chain employs TRBV20-1 and TRBJ2-3; D is unclear. The germline CDR1 and CDR2 sequences are DFQATT and SNEGSKA (reference sequence). V lost 6 bases and J 0 bases, leaving 13 bases between the germline ends. The CDR3 spans 14 residues. The CDR3 region has the DNA TGCAGTGCCCGCGTTGATGATAGCACAGATACGCAGTATTTT. Amino acid sequence: CSARVDDSTDTQYF.

The chain employs TRBV7-9 and TRBJ2-1; 8 bases line up with TRBD2. This CDR3 has 13 amino acids. Germline lookup yields CDR1 SEHNR and CDR2 FQNEAQ (reference sequence). The junction had 4 bases not matched to a gene; V was cut back by 6 bases and J by 6 bases. In nucleotides, the CDR3 is TGTGCCAGCAGTAATAGCGGGACCAATGAGCAGTTCTTC. Protein: CASSNSGTNEQFF. The whole variable domain, remainder taken from reference TRBV7-9 and TRBJ2-1, is DTGVSQNPRHKITKRGQNVTFRCDPISEHNRLYWYRQTLGQGPEFLTYFQNEAQLEKSRLLSDRFSAERPKGSFSTLEIQRTEQGDSAMYLCASSNSGTNEQFFGPGTRLTVL.

The genes are TRBV7-9 and TRBJ2-1; the D call may be TRBD1 or TRBD2 (5 bases each). The CDR3 runs 15 residues. Germline V gives CDR1 SEHNR, CDR2 FQNEAQ (reference sequence). Trimming took off 5 bases at V and 3 bases at J, with 14 bases between the two ends. The CDR3 coding sequence is TGTGCCAGCAGCCGCCGGGACCTTGACTACAATGAGCAGTTCTTC. This codes for CASSRRDLDYNEQFF.

The V gene is TRBV11-1, the J gene TRBJ2-1; tentative D call: TRBD1 (7 bases). The CDR3 is made up of 20 amino acids. The germline V gene encodes CDR1 SGHAT and CDR2 FQDESV (reference sequence). V shed 2 bases and J shed 0 bases, with 23 bases lying between them. The CDR3 here is CASSLWLGQGGFSSYNEQFF. The CDR3 DNA sequence: TGTGCCAGCAGCTTATGGTTGGGCCAGGGGGGATTTAGCTCCTACAATGAGCAGTTCTTC.

This clonotype has just a few counts. The chain recombines TRBV9 with TRBJ2-3; TRBD1 matches at 8 bases. This CDR3 is 15 amino acids long. The germline CDR1 and CDR2 sequences are SGDLS and YYNGEE. The trim removed 4 bases at V and 1 base at J, leaving 5 bases unmatched. The CDR3, as DNA: TGTGCCAGCAGCATCCCGACAGGGGGCACAGATACGCAGTATTTT. This sequence encodes CASSIPTGGTDTQYF.

This clonotype was counted only a few times. The chain is built from TRBV2 and TRBJ2-7, with TRBD2 as a possible D gene (5 bases). Germline CDR1 and CDR2: SNHLY and FYNNEI. The CDR3 has 14 amino acids. The germline V and J ends were trimmed by 6 bases and 3 bases, with 15 bases remaining between them. CDR3 in amino acids: CASRMDGEFYEQYF. The CDR3, as DNA: TGTGCCAGCAGGATGGACGGGGAATTCTACGAGCAGTACTTC.

This clonotype was seen a handful of times. The chain combines TRBV5-1 with TRBJ1-6; a weak D match, TRBD1 (6 bases). V lost 5 bases and J 10 bases, leaving 13 bases between the germline ends. The CDR3 runs to 13 residues. CDR1 SGHRS and CDR2 YFSETQ come from the germline V gene. CDR3 amino acids: CASRRTEESPLHF. CDR3 coding DNA: TGCGCCAGCAGGCGGACAGAAGAATCACCCCTCCACTTT.

The V call is TRBV30, the J call TRBJ2-6; no firm D call. Trimming stripped 2 bases from V and 0 bases from J, with 5 bases between. Per germline, CDR1 GTSNPN and CDR2 SVGIG (reference sequence). This CDR3 spans 14 amino acids. CDR3 amino acids: CAWSQSSGANVLTF. CDR3 nucleotide sequence: TGTGCCTGGAGTCAGAGCTCTGGGGCCAACGTCCTGACTTTC.

This sequence joins TRBV6-1 and TRBJ2-7; perhaps TRBD2 as D (6 bases). This CDR3 region has 13 residues. The V end lost 6 bases, the J end lost 3 bases, and 12 bases lay between the germline ends. The germline gives CDR1 MNHNS, CDR2 SASEGT. The CDR3: CASRGEVLYEQYF. Written as DNA, the CDR3 is TGTGCCAGCAGAGGGGAGGTCCTCTACGAGCAGTACTTC.

This chain joins TRBV10-3 and TRBJ1-2, with TRBD1 identical over 7 bases. V was clipped by 6 bases and J by 0 bases; unmatched bases: 4. Germline assignment: CDR1 ENHRY and CDR2 SYGVKD. CDR3 length: 14 residues. The CDR3 sequence is CAIRGDSSNYGYTF. CDR3 sequence (DNA): TGTGCCATCAGGGGGGACAGTTCTAACTATGGCTACACCTTC.

V is TRBV7-2 and J is TRBJ1-6; no reliable D call. Germline V CDR1 and CDR2: SGHTA, FQGNSA. Trimming pared 2 bases from V and 7 bases from J, leaving 6 bases between. The CDR3 has 13 amino acids. This CDR3 reads CASSLTLNSPLHF. CDR3 DNA: TGTGCCAGCAGCTTAACTTTAAATTCACCCCTCCACTTT.

This clonotype has a handful of counts. The genes are TRBV3-1 and TRBJ2-3; TRBD2 agrees at 11 bases. The CDR3 runs 16 residues. In germline, CDR1 is LGHDT, CDR2 YNNKEL (reference sequence). Germline trimming cut 6 bases from V and 2 bases from J; bases unmatched to any gene: 7. This CDR3 is CASSQRLAGTTDTQYF. The CDR3 DNA is TGTGCCAGCAGTCAGCGACTAGCGGGGACCACAGATACGCAGTATTTT.

This clonotype was observed many times. The chain is built from TRBV29-1 and TRBJ2-5; 11 bases line up with TRBD2. The CDR3 has 14 amino acids. The J segment lost 2 bases and the V segment lost 7 bases, leaving 6 bases of the junction unmatched. Germline CDR1 reads SQVTM; CDR2 reads ANQGSEA. CDR3 bases: TGCAGCGCAAAGGGACTAGCGGAGCAAGAGACCCAGTACTTC. Its protein product is CSAKGLAEQETQYF.

The chain has TRBV2 and TRBJ2-3; TRBD2 aligns across 7 bases. This CDR3 region has 13 residues. With V trimmed by 7 bases and J by 6 bases, 7 bases remained unmatched. Germline lookup yields CDR1 SNHLY and CDR2 FYNNEI. In nucleotides, the CDR3 is TGTGCCAGCACGTTTTACGGGGGGGATACGCAGTATTTT. This encodes CASTFYGGDTQYF.

V gene TRBV7-2 combines with J gene TRBJ1-4; no clear D gene. The CDR3 covers 14 residues. V dropped 5 bases and J dropped 3 bases, with 10 bases sitting between them. Germline CDR1 reads SGHTA; CDR2 reads FQGNSA. The CDR3 DNA is TGTGCCAGCAGCCGCGTCGGGGCTAATGAAAAACTGTTTTTT. Translated: CASSRVGANEKLFF.

This clonotype occurred a few times. The chain combines TRBV5-1 with TRBJ2-1, with 11 bases identical to TRBD2. This CDR3 contains 16 residues. V was clipped by 4 bases and J by 9 bases; unmatched bases: 12. Germline CDR1 SGHRS, CDR2 YFSETQ. CDR3 in amino acids: CASSAQATSGRGEQFF. As DNA, the CDR3 is TGCGCCAGCAGCGCCCAGGCCACTAGCGGGAGAGGTGAGCAGTTCTTC.

The V gene is TRBV9, the J gene TRBJ2-3; no clear D gene. CDR1 and CDR2 from the germline V gene are SGDLS and YYNGEE. V was trimmed by 3 bases and J by 1 base, leaving 9 bases between them. This CDR3 region has 14 residues. The CDR3 region has the DNA TGTGCCAGCAGCGGCCTAGAACGCACAGATACGCAGTATTTT. Its protein product is CASSGLERTDTQYF.

This clonotype was counted between two and nine times. V usage is TRBV5-1 and J usage is TRBJ1-2; 7 bases fit TRBD1. The CDR3 length is 13 residues. The germline V gene has CDR1 SGHRS and CDR2 YFSETQ. Trimming cost V 4 bases and J 7 bases; bases outside gene matches: 7. The CDR3 sequence is CASSPGQTPGYTF. DNA for the CDR3: TGCGCCAGCAGCCCGGGACAGACCCCTGGCTACACCTTC.

The chain has TRBV5-6 and TRBJ2-1; 13 bases are shared with TRBD2. Trimming took 4 bases from V and 8 from J; bases not matched to a gene: 9. The germline gives CDR1 SGHDT, CDR2 YYEEEE. CDR3 length: 16 amino acids. The CDR3 DNA reads as TGTGCCAGCAGCCCTCCGGGACTAGCGGGGTTCGATGAGCAGTTCTTC. Translating it yields CASSPPGLAGFDEQFF.

This clonotype was seen more than once but under ten times. V usage is TRBV6-1 and J usage is TRBJ2-7; TRBD1 is a possible D gene (6 bases). Deletions cut 1 base from V and 0 bases from J, with 7 bases between. The CDR3 sequence is 14 residues long. Germline CDR1 and CDR2: MNHNS and SASEGT. The CDR3 is CASSEVDSSYEQYF. CDR3 DNA: TGTGCCAGCAGTGAAGTGGACAGCTCCTACGAGCAGTACTTC.

This clonotype is a singleton in its sample. Germline is not matched at one junction end, which may reflect a read error. This chain links TRBV12-3 or TRBV12-4 with TRBJ2-3; D tentatively fits TRBD1 or TRBD2 (5 bases each). The CDR3 consists of 19 residues. The CDR3 bases are TGTACCAGCAGTTTAGCATACCGGGACGACGGCGAGGTAGGAGATACGCAGTATTTT. It translates to CTSSLAYRDDGEVGDTQYF.

This clonotype was observed a few times. V and J are TRBV12-3 or TRBV12-4 and TRBJ1-6; a possible D gene is TRBD1 (6 bases). This CDR3 comprises 14 residues. Trimming removed 2 bases from V and 8 bases from J, with 10 bases in between. CDR3 bases: TGTGCCAGCAGTTTAACAGGGAAGGATTCACCCCTCCACTTT. Its translation: CASSLTGKDSPLHF.

This clonotype has only a few counts. The V gene is TRBV6-1, the J gene TRBJ2-2; TRBD1 aligns across 8 bases. V shed 6 bases and J 0 bases; nucleotides not matched to a gene: 3. Germline V lookup: CDR1 MNHNS, CDR2 SASEGT. The CDR3 has 15 residues. This CDR3 reads CASRLQGANTGELFF. Here the CDR3 DNA reads TGTGCCAGCAGGCTACAGGGGGCGAACACCGGGGAGCTGTTTTTT.

The V call is TRBV5-5, the J call TRBJ2-7; 9 bases map to TRBD1. Trimming cost V 5 bases and J 3 bases; bases outside gene matches: 6. The CDR3 contains 14 residues. Per the germline V gene, CDR1 is SGHKS and CDR2 is YYEKEE (reference sequence). The CDR3 DNA reads TGTGCCAGCAGTGGGGGACAGGGATACTACGAGCAGTACTTC. Translated, it gives CASSGGQGYYEQYF.